This is a list of T cell receptor beta chains from one sample in a study of T-cell memory formation after mild COVID-19. TCRdb ran MiXCR on the 5' RACE reads and lists one entry per CDR3 protein. There are a few hundred thousand distinct CDR3 sequences in the sample; roughly 22% occur only once, and under 8.5% lies in the top ten. Specimen: PBMCs or a T cell subset sorted from them (not recorded which). All receptors derive from an adult woman who had mild COVID-19 (a few samples of this study predate the infection). Cell type and time point are not known. Both conserved end residues are part of each CDR3. D genes are given only for firm matches. Rows may omit the clone size; those that give it use once, few, many or a size class.

V gene	clone size	J gene	D gene	CDR3 length	CDR3 DNA	CDR3 protein
TRBV20-1	few	TRBJ2-1	TRBD2	17	TGCAGTGCTAGAGGAGCTAGCGGGATAAGCTCCTACAATGAGCAGTTCTTC	CSARGASGISSYNEQFF
TRBV7-2	.	TRBJ2-1	TRBD2	15	TGTGCCAGCAGCTTTCTAGCGGGGGGGAACAATGAGCAGTTCTTC	CASSFLAGGNNEQFF
TRBV6-2/TRBV6-3	.	TRBJ2-1	TRBD1	18	TGTGCCAGCAGTTATTCAAACCGGCAACAGGGGTCCTACAATGAGCAGTTCTTC	CASSYSNRQQGSYNEQFF
TRBV6-2/TRBV6-3	.	TRBJ2-7	.	15	TGTGCCAGCACTCGCCGAGACAGACGTACCTACGAGCAGTACTTC	CASTRRDRRTYEQYF
TRBV10-3	few	TRBJ1-1	TRBD1	14	TGTGCCATCAGTGAGTCGCGGACAGGGGCTGAAGCTTTCTTT	CAISESRTGAEAFF
TRBV20-1	many	TRBJ2-7	TRBD2	13	TGCAGTGCACGGACTAGCGGGCCACCCGAGCAGTACTTC	CSARTSGPPEQYF
TRBV6-5	few	TRBJ2-5	.	14	TGTGCCAGCAGTTACGTGGCTAAACAAGAGACCCAGTACTTC	CASSYVAKQETQYF
TRBV30	.	TRBJ2-1	.	13	TGTGCCTGGAGTGTATCTTGTGGGGGTGAGCAGTTCTTC	CAWSVSCGGEQFF
TRBV6-4	few	TRBJ2-6	TRBD1	16	TGTGCCAGCAGTGGCTCCGACAGGGTTTCGGCCAACGTCCTGACTTTC	CASSGSDRVSANVLTF
TRBV20-1	.	TRBJ1-5	.	15	TGCAGTGCTAGCCCGGAGGGGGTTAGCAATCAGCCCCAGCATTTT	CSASPEGVSNQPQHF
TRBV7-9	few	TRBJ2-2	.	16	TGTGCCAGCAGCTTAAAGGGAACACTCAACACCGGGGAGCTGTTTTTT	CASSLKGTLNTGELFF
TRBV5-1	.	TRBJ2-5	.	16	TGCGCCAGCAGCTTTGGGGGGGCGGCGTCCAAAGAGACCCAGTACTTC	CASSFGGAASKETQYF
TRBV6-1	.	TRBJ2-7	.	13	TGTGCCAGCAGGACTGCGGGGTTCGGCGAGCAGTACTTC	CASRTAGFGEQYF
TRBV5-4	few	TRBJ1-2	TRBD1	14	TGTGCCAGCAGCTTGCATGGGACAGGGGGCGGCTACACCTTC	CASSLHGTGGGYTF
TRBV6-4	.	TRBJ2-1	TRBD2	16	TGTGCCAGCAGTGAGGCGGGAGGTGGCTCCTACAATGAGCAGTTCTTC	CASSEAGGGSYNEQFF
TRBV12-3/TRBV12-4	.	TRBJ1-1	.	15	TGTGCCAGCAGTTACTCGGGACACCCGAACACTGAAGCTTTCTTT	CASSYSGHPNTEAFF
TRBV5-1	few	TRBJ1-5	.	13	TGCGCCAGCAGCTTGATCGGGGGTCAGCCCCAGCATTTT	CASSLIGGQPQHF
TRBV27	few	TRBJ2-7	TRBD2	15	TGTGCCAGCAGCCTAAGCGGGGGGACCCTCTACGAGCAGTACTTC	CASSLSGGTLYEQYF
TRBV20-1	.	TRBJ2-1	.	15	TGCAGTGCTAGAGATCTGTGGGGGGTTTACAATGAGCAGTTCTTC	CSARDLWGVYNEQFF
TRBV15	few	TRBJ2-1	.	14	TGTGCCACCAGCAGAGATCGGGGGTGGAATGAGCAGTTCTTC	CATSRDRGWNEQFF
TRBV25-1	few	TRBJ1-1	.	15	TGTGCCAGCAGTGATTCAAGGACGGTGAACACTGAAGCTTTCTTT	CASSDSRTVNTEAFF
TRBV7-3	.	TRBJ1-2	.	15	TGTGCCAGCAGCCCCTCGCCGGGGGACAACTATGGCTACACCTTC	CASSPSPGDNYGYTF
TRBV11-3	.	TRBJ1-2	TRBD1	16	TGTGCCAGCAGCTCCCCCAGGACAGGCCATCTTAATGGCTACACCTTC	CASSSPRTGHLNGYTF
TRBV6-1	many	TRBJ1-2	.	13	TGTGCCAGCAGTGAAGCGGGTAACTATGGCTACACCTTC	CASSEAGNYGYTF
TRBV7-9	few	TRBJ2-7	.	14	TGTGCCAGCAGCGGGGTCTTTGGGCCGATCGAGCAGTACTTC	CASSGVFGPIEQYF
TRBV3-1	few	TRBJ1-5	.	13	TGTGCCAGCAGTGACGGACACGTTCAGCCCCAGCATTTT	CASSDGHVQPQHF
TRBV6-5	few	TRBJ2-2	.	14	TGTGCCAGCAGTTACTCTCCCGGGCTGGGGGAGCTGTTTTTT	CASSYSPGLGELFF
TRBV5-1	few	TRBJ2-1	.	16	TGCGCCAGCAGCTTGAGGACGACAAACTCCTACAATGAGCAGTTCTTC	CASSLRTTNSYNEQFF
TRBV10-3	.	TRBJ2-7	.	12	TGTGCCATCACCGGGGGAGCCTACGAGCAGTACTTC	CAITGGAYEQYF
TRBV7-3	.	TRBJ2-6	.	14	TGTGCCAGCAGACGAAGCTCTGGGGCCAACGTCCTGACTTTC	CASRRSSGANVLTF
TRBV20-1	few	TRBJ2-5	.	14	TGCAGTGCTCCCAGGGGGGGGGCTGGGGAGACCCAGTACTTC	CSAPRGGAGETQYF
TRBV5-1	many	TRBJ2-2	.	14	TGCGCCAGCAGCTTGGACGGTGACACCGGGGAGCTGTTTTTT	CASSLDGDTGELFF
TRBV9	.	TRBJ2-7	.	17	TGTGCCAGCAGCGTAGCAGGGGACGCCGGACCCTTCTACGAGCAGTACTTC	CASSVAGDAGPFYEQYF
TRBV28	.	TRBJ2-1	.	11	TGTGCCAGCGGGTTAGCCCGTGAGCAGTTCTTC	CASGLAREQFF
TRBV15	few	TRBJ2-7	.	13	TGTGCCACCAGCAGAGAACCTTTGGGCGAGCAGTACTTC	CATSREPLGEQYF
TRBV7-6	.	TRBJ2-5	.	15	TGTGCCAGCAGCTTATATCGTAGCGCCGAAGAGACCCAGTACTTC	CASSLYRSAEETQYF
TRBV19	few	TRBJ1-5	.	13	TGTGCCAGTAGTATAGATCGGAGACAGCCCCAGCATTTT	CASSIDRRQPQHF
TRBV29-1	.	TRBJ2-5	TRBD1	12	TGCAGCGCCCCAGGGGGCTTCGAGACCCAGTACTTC	CSAPGGFETQYF
TRBV5-6	.	TRBJ2-1	.	16	TGTGCCAGCAGCTATATCGATCGTGACAGATATAATGAGCAGTTCTTC	CASSYIDRDRYNEQFF
TRBV7-9	few	TRBJ2-1	TRBD2	16	TGTGCCAGCAGCTCCAGGACTAGCGGGATCACGGATGAGCAGTTCTTC	CASSSRTSGITDEQFF
TRBV14	few	TRBJ2-2	TRBD1	16	TGTGCCAGCAGCCCACGGGACAGGGGATACACCGGGGAGCTGTTTTTT	CASSPRDRGYTGELFF
TRBV6-6	.	TRBJ2-5	TRBD1	14	TGTGCCAGCAGAACTGACAGGGTCCAAGAGACCCAGTACTTC	CASRTDRVQETQYF
TRBV4-1	.	TRBJ2-5	TRBD2	19	TGCGCCAGCAGTCTCATTTCTCCTCCTATAGCGGGGACACAAGAGACCCAGTACTTC	CASSLISPPIAGTQETQYF
TRBV7-3	many	TRBJ1-1	TRBD1	15	TGTGCCAGCAGCCCGCACGGGACAGGGGACACTGAAGCTTTCTTT	CASSPHGTGDTEAFF
TRBV18	few	TRBJ2-3	.	14	TGTGCCAGCTCACCCTGGGATCGCACAGATACGCAGTATTTT	CASSPWDRTDTQYF
TRBV15	.	TRBJ2-5	.	14	TGTGCCACCAGCAGAGAGGAAGGGAGGGAGACCCAGTACTTC	CATSREEGRETQYF
TRBV28	few	TRBJ2-3	TRBD1	15	TGTGCCAGCAGCCCGGGACAGATAAGCACAGATACGCAGTATTTT	CASSPGQISTDTQYF
TRBV10-3	few	TRBJ1-2	TRBD1	16	TGTGCCATCAGTGAATTCGGGACAGCCTCTAACTATGGCTACACCTTC	CAISEFGTASNYGYTF
TRBV20-1	few	TRBJ2-4	.	15	TGCAGTGCTAGACCGCCCCGGGGTGGCAAAAACATTCAGTACTTC	CSARPPRGGKNIQYF
TRBV6-6	.	TRBJ2-2	TRBD2	15	TGTGCCAGCAGCCGGACTAGCGGGGGCAGCGGGGAGCTGTTTTTT	CASSRTSGGSGELFF
TRBV19	few	TRBJ2-2	.	15	TGTGCCAGTAGTTCTCCTCAGGGAAACACCGGGGAGCTGTTTTTT	CASSSPQGNTGELFF
TRBV5-1	many	TRBJ2-5	.	12	TGCGCCAGCAGCTTGTCCGAAGAGACCCAGTACTTC	CASSLSEETQYF